Listed below are T cell receptor beta chains from one sample, sequenced in a study of CD8+CD57+ T cells in acquired aplastic anemia. TCRdb fed the reads into MiXCR, producing one record per CDR3 protein. This table has 150,000 to 180,000 distinct CDR3 sequences, about 48% appearing once. Sequenced input: sorted CD4+, CD8+, or CD8+CD57+ T cells (not recorded which) from PBMCs. Receptor source: a human donor with aplastic anemia. Both conserved end residues are part of each CDR3. D genes are given only for firm matches. A clone size is listed for some rows: how often the clone was seen (once, few, many), or a class if it is expanded.

>-|once|TRBV20-1|TRBJ1-6
TGCAGTGCAGGGGAAAATTCACCCCTCCACTTT
CSAGENSPLHF
>TRBD2|once|TRBV7-3|TRBJ2-7
TGTGCCAGCAGCTTATCCTACGGCGGGGGCTACGAGCAGTACTTC
CASSLSYGGGYEQYF
>TRBD1|-|TRBV9|TRBJ2-7
TGTGCCAGTTCAAGGGGGCACGAGCGGTACTTC
CASSRGHERYF
>-|once|TRBV10-3|TRBJ2-1
TGTGCCAGCCGGGGGGAAAGGGACACCATCTACAATGAGCAGTTCTTC
CASRGERDTIYNEQFF
>-|-|TRBV15|TRBJ2-6
TGTGCCACCAGCAAAGCGACGACAGGTTCTGGGGCCAACGTCCTGACTTTC
CATSKATTGSGANVLTF
>TRBD1|-|TRBV2|TRBJ2-7
TGTGCCAGTCGACAGGGGAGCTCCTACGAGCAGTACTTC
CASRQGSSYEQYF
>-|many|TRBV7-9|TRBJ2-5
TGTGCCAGCAGTGAAAACGCGGGGGCCAGGGGGAAAGAGACCCAGTACTTC
CASSENAGARGKETQYF
>TRBD1|once|TRBV5-6|TRBJ2-7
TGTGCCAGCACCCCCCCGGACAGGGGAGCCTACGAGCAGTACTTC
CASTPPDRGAYEQYF
>TRBD2|once|TRBV29-1|TRBJ2-7
TGCAGCGTGGAAGACCCGGGACTAGCCTACGAGCAGTACTTC
CSVEDPGLAYEQYF
>-|many|TRBV9|TRBJ1-2
TGTGCCAGCAGCGTAGGTTGGGGATCTAACTATGGCTACACCTTC
CASSVGWGSNYGYTF
>-|-|TRBV10-3|TRBJ2-3
TGTGCCATCAGTGAGCCGGACGGGACCCTGGATACGCAGTATTTT
CAISEPDGTLDTQYF
>-|-|TRBV3-1|TRBJ2-3
TGTGCCAGCAGCCAAGAGGTGTACACAGATACGCAGTATTTT
CASSQEVYTDTQYF
>-|-|TRBV6-1|TRBJ1-1
TGTGCCAGCAGTGAGTGGCAGCAGAACACTGAAGCTTTCTTT
CASSEWQQNTEAFF
>TRBD1|many|TRBV7-6|TRBJ2-2
TGTGCCAGCAGCTTGAGGACAGGGAAGGACACCGGGGAGCTGTTTTTT
CASSLRTGKDTGELFF
>TRBD1|-|TRBV4-2|TRBJ1-2
TGTGCCAGCAGCCAAGGGGACAGGGTGGACGGCTACACCTTC
CASSQGDRVDGYTF
>-|-|TRBV7-9|TRBJ2-2
TGTGCCAGCAGCCTAAGGACGGCTCTTGAGGAGCTGTTTTTT
CASSLRTALEELFF
>-|many|TRBV6-1|TRBJ1-2
TGTGCCAGCTCCCCAAATTATGGCTACACCTTC
CASSPNYGYTF
>TRBD2|few|TRBV19|TRBJ2-2
TGTGCCAGTAGCCCGACTAGCGGGGACACCGGGGAGCTGTTTTTT
CASSPTSGDTGELFF
>-|-|TRBV7-3|TRBJ1-6
TGTGCCAGCAGCGAAAGCCCGCAGAATTCACCCCTCCACTTT
CASSESPQNSPLHF
>TRBD1|many|TRBV5-6|TRBJ1-5
TGTGCCAGCAGCTTGGCCGGGACAGGGGGCGGTCAGCCCCAGCATTTT
CASSLAGTGGGQPQHF
>TRBD1|many|TRBV12-3/TRBV12-4|TRBJ2-2
TGTGCCAGCACCGCCTCCGGGGACAGTCTCACCGGGGAGCTGTTTTTT
CASTASGDSLTGELFF
>-|-|TRBV5-4|TRBJ1-6
TGTGCCAGCAGCTTGGCCGTAGCTGGGGATTCCTATAATTCACCCCTCCACTTT
CASSLAVAGDSYNSPLHF
>-|many|TRBV7-9|TRBJ2-7
TGTGCCAGCAGCTTAGGACAAGGGGTCCTCGAGCAGTACTTC
CASSLGQGVLEQYF
>-|-|TRBV7-2|TRBJ2-3
TGTGCCAGCAGCTTTTTTGGGGATACGCAGTATTTT
CASSFFGDTQYF
>-|-|TRBV12-3/TRBV12-4|TRBJ1-2
TGTGCCAGCGGTTTAGGGGGGGCCTATGGCTACACCTTC
CASGLGGAYGYTF
>-|many|TRBV20-1|TRBJ1-1
TGCAGTGCTAGATCCGGGAGGGTGGACACTGAAGCTTTCTTT
CSARSGRVDTEAFF